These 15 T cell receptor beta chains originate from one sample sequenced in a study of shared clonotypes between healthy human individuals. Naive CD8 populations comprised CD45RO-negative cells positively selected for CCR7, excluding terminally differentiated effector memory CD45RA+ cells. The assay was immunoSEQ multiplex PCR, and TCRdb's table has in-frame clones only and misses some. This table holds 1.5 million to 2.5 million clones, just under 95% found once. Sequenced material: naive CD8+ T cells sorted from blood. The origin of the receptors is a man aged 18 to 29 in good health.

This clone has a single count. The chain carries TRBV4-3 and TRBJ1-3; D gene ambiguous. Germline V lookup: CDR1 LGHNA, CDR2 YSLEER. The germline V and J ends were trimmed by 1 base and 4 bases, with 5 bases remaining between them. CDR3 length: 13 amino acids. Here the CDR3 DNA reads TGCGCCAGCAGCCAAGGAGCGGGAAACACCATATATTTT. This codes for CASSQGAGNTIYF.

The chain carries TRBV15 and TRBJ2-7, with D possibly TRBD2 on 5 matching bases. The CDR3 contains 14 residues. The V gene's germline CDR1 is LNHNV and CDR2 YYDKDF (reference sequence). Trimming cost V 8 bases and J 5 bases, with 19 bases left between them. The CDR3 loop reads CATGLPTLRNEQYF. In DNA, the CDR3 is TGTGCCACCGGACTGCCGACTTTGCGGAACGAGCAGTACTTC.

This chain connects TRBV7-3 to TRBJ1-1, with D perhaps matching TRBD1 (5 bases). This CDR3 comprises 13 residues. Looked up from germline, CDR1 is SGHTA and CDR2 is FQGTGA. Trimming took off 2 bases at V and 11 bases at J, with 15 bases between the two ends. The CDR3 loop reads CASSLDGAREAFF. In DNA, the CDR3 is TGTGCCAGCAGCTTAGATGGGGCCCGGGAGGCTTTCTTT.

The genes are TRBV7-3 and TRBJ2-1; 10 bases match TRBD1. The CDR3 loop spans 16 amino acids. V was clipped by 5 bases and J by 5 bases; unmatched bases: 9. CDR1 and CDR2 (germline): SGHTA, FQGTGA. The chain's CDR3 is CASSALTGGLDNEQFF. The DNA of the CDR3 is TGTGCCAGCAGCGCATTGACAGGGGGCTTAGACAATGAGCAGTTCTTC.

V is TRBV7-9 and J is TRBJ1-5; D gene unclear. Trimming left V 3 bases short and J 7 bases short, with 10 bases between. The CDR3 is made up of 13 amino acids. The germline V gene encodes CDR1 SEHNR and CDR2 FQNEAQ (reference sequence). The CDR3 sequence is CASSLREDQPQHF. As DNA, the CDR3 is TGTGCCAGCAGCTTGAGGGAGGACCAGCCCCAGCATTTT.

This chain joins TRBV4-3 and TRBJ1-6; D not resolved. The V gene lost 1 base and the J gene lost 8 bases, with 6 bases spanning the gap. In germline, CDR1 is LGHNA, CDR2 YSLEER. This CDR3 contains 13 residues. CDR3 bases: TGCGCCAGCAGCCAAGGCAATTATTCACCCCTCCACTTT. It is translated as CASSQGNYSPLHF.

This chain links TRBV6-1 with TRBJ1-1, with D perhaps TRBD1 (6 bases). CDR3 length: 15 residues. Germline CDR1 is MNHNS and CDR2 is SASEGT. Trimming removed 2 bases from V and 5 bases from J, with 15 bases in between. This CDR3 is CASSENGGLGTEAFF. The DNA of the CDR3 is TGTGCCAGCAGTGAAAATGGGGGGCTGGGGACTGAAGCTTTCTTT.

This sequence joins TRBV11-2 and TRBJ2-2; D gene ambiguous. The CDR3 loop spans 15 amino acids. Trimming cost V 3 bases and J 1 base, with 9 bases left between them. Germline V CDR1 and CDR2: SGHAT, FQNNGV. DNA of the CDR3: TGTGCCAGCAGCTTTGTACACTTGAACACCGGGGAGCTGTTTTTT. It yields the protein CASSFVHLNTGELFF.

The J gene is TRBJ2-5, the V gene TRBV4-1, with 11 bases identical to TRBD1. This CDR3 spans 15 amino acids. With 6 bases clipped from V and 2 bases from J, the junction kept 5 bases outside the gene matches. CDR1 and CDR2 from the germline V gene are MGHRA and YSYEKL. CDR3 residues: CASRLDRGLQETQYF. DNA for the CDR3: TGCGCCAGCAGATTGGACAGGGGGCTTCAAGAGACCCAGTACTTC.

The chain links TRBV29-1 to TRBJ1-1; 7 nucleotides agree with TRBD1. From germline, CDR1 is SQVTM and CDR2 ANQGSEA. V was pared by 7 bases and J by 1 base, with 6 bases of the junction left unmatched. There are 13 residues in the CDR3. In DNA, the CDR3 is TGCAGCGCTGAGGGGGCCAGGAACACTGAAGCTTTCTTT. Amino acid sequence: CSAEGARNTEAFF. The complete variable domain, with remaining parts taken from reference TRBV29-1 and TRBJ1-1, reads SAVISQKPSRDICQRGTSLTIQCQVDSQVTMMFWYRQQPGQSLTLIATANQGSEATYESGFVIDKFPISRPNLTFSTLTVSNMSPEDSSIYLCSAEGARNTEAFFGQGTRLTVV.

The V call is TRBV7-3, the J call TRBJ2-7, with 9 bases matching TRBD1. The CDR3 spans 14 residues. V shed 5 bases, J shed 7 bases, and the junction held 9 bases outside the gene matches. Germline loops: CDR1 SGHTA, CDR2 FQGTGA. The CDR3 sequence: CASSPGQGLEEQYF. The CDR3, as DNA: TGTGCCAGCAGCCCGGGACAGGGACTGGAAGAGCAGTACTTC.

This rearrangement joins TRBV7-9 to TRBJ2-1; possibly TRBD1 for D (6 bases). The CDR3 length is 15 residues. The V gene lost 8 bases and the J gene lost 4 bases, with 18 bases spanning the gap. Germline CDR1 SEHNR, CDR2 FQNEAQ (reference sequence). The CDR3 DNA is TGTGCCAGCCAGTGGGTGGGGGCCCGATACAATGAGCAGTTCTTC. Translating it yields CASQWVGARYNEQFF.

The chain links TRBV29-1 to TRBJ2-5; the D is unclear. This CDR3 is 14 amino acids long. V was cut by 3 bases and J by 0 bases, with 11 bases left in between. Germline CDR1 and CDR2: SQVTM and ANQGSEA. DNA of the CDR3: TGCAGCGTTGACGTGACACTGTACCAAGAGACCCAGTACTTC. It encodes CSVDVTLYQETQYF. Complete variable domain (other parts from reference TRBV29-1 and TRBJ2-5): SAVISQKPSRDICQRGTSLTIQCQVDSQVTMMFWYRQQPGQSLTLIATANQGSEATYESGFVIDKFPISRPNLTFSTLTVSNMSPEDSSIYLCSVDVTLYQETQYFGPGTRLLVL.

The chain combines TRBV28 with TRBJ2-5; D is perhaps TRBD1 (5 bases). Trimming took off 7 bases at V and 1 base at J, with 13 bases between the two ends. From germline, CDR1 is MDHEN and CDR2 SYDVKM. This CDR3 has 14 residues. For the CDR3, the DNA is TGTGCCAGCAACCCAGTGGGGCTCCAAGAGACCCAGTACTTC. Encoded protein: CASNPVGLQETQYF.

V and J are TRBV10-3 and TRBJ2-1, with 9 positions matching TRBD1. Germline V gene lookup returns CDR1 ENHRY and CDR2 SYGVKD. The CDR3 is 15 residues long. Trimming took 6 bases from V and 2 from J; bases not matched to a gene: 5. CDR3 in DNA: TGTGCCATCAGAGGGGACAGGGAAGCCTACAATGAGCAGTTCTTC. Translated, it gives CAIRGDREAYNEQFF.